This T cell receptor beta chain was observed in a study of T cell repertoires in cytomegalovirus infection. Study-wide context: Through public TCR beta signatures, both CMV infection and matching HLA type were indicated.

TCRdb re-called the reads through MiXCR, storing one row per CDR3 protein. This sample yields roughly 800,000 distinct CDR3 sequences, of which around 29% are seen a single time; around 14% belongs to the top ten. On this clonotype: The antigen is unknown.

The TCR sequence derives from a human donor in good health (CMV status not recorded). Some clones in this sample may be carry-over from other donors' samples. The sequencing here drew on cultured CD8+ T cells from PBMCs, taken from culture after CMV antigen stimulation.

CDR3 sequence (DNA): TGTGCCAGCAGCCCTACCGGGACAGGGGGCTTATACGAGCAGTACTTC. This gives the protein CASSPTGTGGLYEQYF. The chain has TRBV5-4 and TRBJ2-7; 12 bases fit TRBD1. J lost 4 bases, V lost 4 bases, and 9 bases had no gene match. This CDR3 spans 16 amino acids. Germline V gives CDR1 SGHNT, CDR2 YYREEE (reference sequence). The variable domain in full, with the rest retrieved from reference TRBV5-4 and TRBJ2-7, is ETGVTQSPTHLIKTRGQQVTLRCSSQSGHNTVSWYQQALGQGPQFIFQYYREEENGRGNFPPRFSGLQFPNYSSELNVNALELDDSALYLCASSPTGTGGLYEQYFGPGTRLTVT.